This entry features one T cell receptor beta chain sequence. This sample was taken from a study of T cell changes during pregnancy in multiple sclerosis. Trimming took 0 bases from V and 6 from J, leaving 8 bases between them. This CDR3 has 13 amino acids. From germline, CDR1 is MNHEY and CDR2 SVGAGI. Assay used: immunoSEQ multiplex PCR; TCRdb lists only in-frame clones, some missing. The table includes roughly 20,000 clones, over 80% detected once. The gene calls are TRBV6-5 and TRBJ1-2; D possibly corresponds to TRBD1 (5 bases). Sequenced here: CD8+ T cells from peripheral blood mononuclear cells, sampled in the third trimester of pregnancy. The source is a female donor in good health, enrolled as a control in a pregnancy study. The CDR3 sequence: CASSYSGGDGYTF. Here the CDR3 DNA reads TGTGCCAGCAGTTACTCGGGGGGAGATGGCTACACCTTC.